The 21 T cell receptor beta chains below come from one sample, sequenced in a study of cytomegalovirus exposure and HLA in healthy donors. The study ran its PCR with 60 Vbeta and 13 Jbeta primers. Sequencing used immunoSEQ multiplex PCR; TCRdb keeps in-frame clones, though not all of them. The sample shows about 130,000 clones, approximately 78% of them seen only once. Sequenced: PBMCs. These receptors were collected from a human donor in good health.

Here the CDR3 reads CASRFGLAGADTQYF. Written as DNA, the CDR3 is TGTGCCAGCAGATTCGGACTAGCGGGAGCAGATACGCAGTATTTT. This chain links TRBV7-2 with TRBJ2-3; 13 nucleotides agree with TRBD2. This CDR3 has 15 residues. Looked up from germline, CDR1 is SGHTA and CDR2 is FQGNSA. Germline trimming cut 6 bases from V and 4 bases from J; bases unmatched to any gene: 4.

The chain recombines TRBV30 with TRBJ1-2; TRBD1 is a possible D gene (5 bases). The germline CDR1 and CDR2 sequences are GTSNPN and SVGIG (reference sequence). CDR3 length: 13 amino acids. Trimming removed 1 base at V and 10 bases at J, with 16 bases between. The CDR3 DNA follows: TGTGCCTGGAGTGACCCAGGGCGGAGTGACTACACCTTC. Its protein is CAWSDPGRSDYTF.

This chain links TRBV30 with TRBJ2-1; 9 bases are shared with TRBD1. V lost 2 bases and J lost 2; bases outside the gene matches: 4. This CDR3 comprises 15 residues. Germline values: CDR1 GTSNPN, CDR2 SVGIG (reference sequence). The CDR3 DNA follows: TGTGCCTGGAGTACCGGACAGGGGCCCTACAATGAGCAGTTCTTC. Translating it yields CAWSTGQGPYNEQFF.

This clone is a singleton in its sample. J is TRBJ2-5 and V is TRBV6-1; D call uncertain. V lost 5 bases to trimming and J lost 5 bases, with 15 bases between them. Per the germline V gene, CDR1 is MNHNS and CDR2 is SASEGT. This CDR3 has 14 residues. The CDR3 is CASSNSLPSETQYF. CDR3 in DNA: TGTGCCAGCAGTAACTCCCTTCCCTCGGAGACCCAGTACTTC.

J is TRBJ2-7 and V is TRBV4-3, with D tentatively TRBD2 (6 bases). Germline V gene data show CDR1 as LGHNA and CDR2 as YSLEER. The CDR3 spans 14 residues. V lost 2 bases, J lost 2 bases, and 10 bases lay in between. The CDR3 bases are TGCGCCAGCAGCCAAACGTGGGGGGCCTACGAGCAGTACTTC. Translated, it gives CASSQTWGAYEQYF.

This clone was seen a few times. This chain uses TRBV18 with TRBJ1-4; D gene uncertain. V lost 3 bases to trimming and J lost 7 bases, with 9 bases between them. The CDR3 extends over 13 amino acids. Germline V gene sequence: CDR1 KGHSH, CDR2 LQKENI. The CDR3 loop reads CASSPPAGEKLFF. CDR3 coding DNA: TGTGCCAGCTCACCGCCGGCGGGTGAAAAACTGTTTTTT.

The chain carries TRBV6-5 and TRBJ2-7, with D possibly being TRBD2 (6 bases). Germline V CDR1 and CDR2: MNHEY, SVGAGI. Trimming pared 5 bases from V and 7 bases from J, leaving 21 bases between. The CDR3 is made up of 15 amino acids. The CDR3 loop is CASSHPGDPLGEQYF. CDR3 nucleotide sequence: TGTGCCAGCAGTCACCCGGGAGACCCCCTTGGGGAGCAGTACTTC.

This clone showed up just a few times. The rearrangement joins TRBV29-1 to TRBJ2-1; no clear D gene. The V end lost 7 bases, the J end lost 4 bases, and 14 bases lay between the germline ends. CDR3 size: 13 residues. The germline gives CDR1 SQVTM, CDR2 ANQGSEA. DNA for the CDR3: TGCAGCGCTGCGACAACCGGTTACAATGAGCAGTTCTTC. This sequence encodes CSAATTGYNEQFF.

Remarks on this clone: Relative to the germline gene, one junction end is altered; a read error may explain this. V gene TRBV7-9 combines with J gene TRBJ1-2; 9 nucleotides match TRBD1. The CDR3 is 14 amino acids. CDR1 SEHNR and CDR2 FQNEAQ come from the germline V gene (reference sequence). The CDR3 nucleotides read TGTTCCAGCAGCAATACAGGGGGCAACTATGGCTACACCTTC. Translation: CSSSNTGGNYGYTF.

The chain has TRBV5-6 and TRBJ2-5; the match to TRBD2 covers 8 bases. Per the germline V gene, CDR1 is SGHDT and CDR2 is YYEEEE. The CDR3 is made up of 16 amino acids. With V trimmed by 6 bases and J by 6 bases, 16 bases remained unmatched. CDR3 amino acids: CASTFRASGFPKTQYF. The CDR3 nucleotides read TGTGCCAGCACTTTCAGGGCTAGCGGGTTCCCCAAGACCCAGTACTTC.

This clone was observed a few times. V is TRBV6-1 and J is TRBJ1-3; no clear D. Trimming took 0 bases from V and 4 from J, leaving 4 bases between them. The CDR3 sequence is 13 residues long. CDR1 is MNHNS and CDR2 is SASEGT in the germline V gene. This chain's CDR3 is CASSEAGGNTIYF. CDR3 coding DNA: TGTGCCAGCAGTGAAGCCGGGGGAAACACCATATATTTT.

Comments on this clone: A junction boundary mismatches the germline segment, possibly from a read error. As DNA, the CDR3 is TGTGCCAGCAGCCTGGGCGGGAGTCCAAACTTC. This translates into CASSLGGSPNF. This chain joins TRBV5-5 and TRBJ2-7; 7 nucleotides agree with TRBD2. There are 11 residues in the CDR3. Germline V CDR1 and CDR2: SGHKS, YYEKEE (reference sequence).

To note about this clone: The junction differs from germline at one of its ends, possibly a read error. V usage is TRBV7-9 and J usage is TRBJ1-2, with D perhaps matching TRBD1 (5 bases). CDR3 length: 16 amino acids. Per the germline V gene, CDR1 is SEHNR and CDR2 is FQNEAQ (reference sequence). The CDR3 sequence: CSSSLALGGVVDGYTF. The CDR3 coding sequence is TGTTCCAGCAGCTTAGCGTTGGGGGGAGTCGTTGATGGCTACACCTTC. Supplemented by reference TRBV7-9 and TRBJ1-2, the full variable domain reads DTGVSQNPRHKITKRGQNVTFRCDPISEHNRLYWYRQTLGQGPEFLTYFQNEAQLEKSRLLSDRFSAERPKGSFSTLEIQRTEQGDSAMYLCSSSLALGGVVDGYTFGSGTRLTVV.

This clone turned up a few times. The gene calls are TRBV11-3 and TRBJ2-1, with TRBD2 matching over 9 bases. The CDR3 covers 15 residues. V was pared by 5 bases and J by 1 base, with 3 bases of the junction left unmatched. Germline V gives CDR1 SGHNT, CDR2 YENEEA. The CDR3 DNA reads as TGTGCCAGCAGCCGAGCGGGGGGTTCCTACAATGAGCAGTTCTTC. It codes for CASSRAGGSYNEQFF.

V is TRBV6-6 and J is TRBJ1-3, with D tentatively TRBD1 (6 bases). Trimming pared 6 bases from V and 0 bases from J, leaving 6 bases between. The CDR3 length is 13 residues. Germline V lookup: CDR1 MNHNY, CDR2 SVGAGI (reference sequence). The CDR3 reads CASRDSSGNTIYF. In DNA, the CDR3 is TGTGCCAGCAGGGACAGCTCTGGAAACACCATATATTTT.

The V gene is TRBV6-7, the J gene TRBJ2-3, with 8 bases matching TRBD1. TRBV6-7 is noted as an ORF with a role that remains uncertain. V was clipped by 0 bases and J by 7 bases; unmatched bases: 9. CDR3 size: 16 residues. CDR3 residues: CASSYSRARGPHTQYF. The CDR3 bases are TGTGCCAGCAGTTACTCGCGCGCCAGGGGGCCCCATACGCAGTATTTT.

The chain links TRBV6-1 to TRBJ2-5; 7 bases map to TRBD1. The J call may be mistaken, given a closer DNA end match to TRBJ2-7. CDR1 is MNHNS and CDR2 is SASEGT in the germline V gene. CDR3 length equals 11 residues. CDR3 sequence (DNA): TGTGCCAGCCGGACAGGCTACGAGCAGTACTTC. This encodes CASRTGYEQYF.

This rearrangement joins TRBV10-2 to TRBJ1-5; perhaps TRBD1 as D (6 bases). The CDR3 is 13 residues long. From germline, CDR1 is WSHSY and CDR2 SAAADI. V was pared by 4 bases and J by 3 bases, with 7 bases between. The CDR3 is CASSGTANQPQHF. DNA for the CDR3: TGCGCCAGCAGTGGGACAGCCAATCAGCCCCAGCATTTT.

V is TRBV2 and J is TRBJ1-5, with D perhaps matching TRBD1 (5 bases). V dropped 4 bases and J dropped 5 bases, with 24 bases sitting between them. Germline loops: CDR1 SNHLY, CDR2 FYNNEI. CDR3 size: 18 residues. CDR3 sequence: CASSGLSRGNSQYQPQHF. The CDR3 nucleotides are TGTGCCAGCAGTGGCCTTTCTAGGGGAAACAGTCAATATCAGCCCCAGCATTTT. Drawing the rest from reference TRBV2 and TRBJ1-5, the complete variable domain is EPEVTQTPSHQVTQMGQEVILRCVPISNHLYFYWYRQILGQKVEFLVSFYNNEISEKSEIFDDQFSVERPDGSNFTLKIRSTKLEDSAMYFCASSGLSRGNSQYQPQHFGDGTRLSIL.

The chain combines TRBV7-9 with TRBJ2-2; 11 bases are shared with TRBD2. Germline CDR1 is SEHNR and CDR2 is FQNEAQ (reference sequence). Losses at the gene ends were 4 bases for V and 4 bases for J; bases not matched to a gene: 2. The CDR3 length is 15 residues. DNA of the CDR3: TGTGCCAGCAGCTCTAGCGGGGGGCGCACCGGGGAGCTGTTTTTT. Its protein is CASSSSGGRTGELFF.

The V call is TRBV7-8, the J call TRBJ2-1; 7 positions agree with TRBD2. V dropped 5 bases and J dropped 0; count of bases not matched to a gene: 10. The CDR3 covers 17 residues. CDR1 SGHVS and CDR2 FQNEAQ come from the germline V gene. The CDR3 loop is CASSRITSVSSYNEQFF. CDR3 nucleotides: TGTGCCAGCAGCCGTATAACTAGCGTAAGCTCCTACAATGAGCAGTTCTTC.